This T cell receptor (beta chain) is from a study of molecular identifiers for immune sequencing clone quantification. Study information: Four portions were sequenced after RNA from roughly 18,000 or 92,000 naive CD8 cells was split five ways in replicates.

This clonotype was observed at least ten times. Sequencing libraries of naive CD8 cells derived from approximately 22,000 to 940,000 sorted cells with 10%, 30% or 50% RNA. J gave up 0 bases and V 2 bases, and 6 bases lay outside the gene matches. Germline CDR1 and CDR2: MGHDK and SYGVNS. The CDR3 sequence is 16 residues long. TCRdb processed the PCR reads anew with MiXCR; each CDR3 protein has one entry. The sample has over 600,000 distinct CDR3 sequences; nearly 20% are singletons. The sequence was obtained from a human donor in good health. Some libraries in this study had Jurkat cell RNA spiked in. The chain is built from TRBV25-1 and TRBJ1-2; 7 bases are a match to TRBD1. Sequencing used naive CD8+ T cells from blood, with Jurkat cell RNA spiked in. As to subset: FACS-sorted CD8+CD4-CCR7+CD45RA+ naive T cells. CDR3 in amino acids: CASSEGQDYTNYGYTF. In nucleotides, the CDR3 is TGTGCCAGCAGTGAAGGACAGGATTACACTAACTATGGCTACACCTTC.